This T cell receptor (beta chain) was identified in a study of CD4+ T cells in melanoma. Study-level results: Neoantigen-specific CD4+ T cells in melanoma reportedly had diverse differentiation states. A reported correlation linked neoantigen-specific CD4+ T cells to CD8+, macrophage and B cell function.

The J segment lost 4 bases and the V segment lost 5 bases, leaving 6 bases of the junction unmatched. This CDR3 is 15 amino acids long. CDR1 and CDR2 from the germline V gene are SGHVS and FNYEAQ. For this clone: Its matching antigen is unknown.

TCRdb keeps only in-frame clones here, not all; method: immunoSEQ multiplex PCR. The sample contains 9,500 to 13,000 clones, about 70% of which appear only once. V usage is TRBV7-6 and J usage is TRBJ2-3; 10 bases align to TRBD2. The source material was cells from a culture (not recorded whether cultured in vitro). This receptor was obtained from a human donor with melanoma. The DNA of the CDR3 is TGTGCCAGCAGCCCGAGGACTAGCGGTTCAGATACGCAGTATTTT. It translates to CASSPRTSGSDTQYF.